A single TCR beta chain is shown here with its context. Its antigen is not identified. This specimen comes from a study of T cell repertoires in cytomegalovirus infection. From the reads, TCRdb called clonotypes with MiXCR, one entry per CDR3 protein. This table has about 46,000 distinct CDR3 sequences, roughly a fifth appearing once. The source of this sequence is a human donor in good health (CMV status not recorded). Some clones in this sample may be carry-over from other donors' samples. Here the sequenced sample was CD8+ T cells from cultured PBMCs, taken from culture after CMV antigen stimulation.

The CDR3 region is CASSGRGDRQQETQYF. The DNA for the CDR3 is TGTGCCAGCAGTGGCCGGGGGGACAGGCAGCAAGAGACCCAGTACTTC. The V call is TRBV27, the J call TRBJ2-5, with a weak D call TRBD1 (8 bases). The CDR3 has 16 amino acids. CDR1 is MNHEY, CDR2 SMNVEV, per germline (reference sequence). V was pared by 5 bases and J by 2 bases, with 18 bases between.